The entry that follows covers one T cell receptor beta chain sequence. The CDR3 runs 14 residues. CDR1 and CDR2 from the germline V gene are KGHSH and LQKENI. V lost 4 bases, J lost 2 bases, and 9 bases lay in between. This sample was taken from a study of blood T cell repertoires in COVID-19. Study-level information: Samples taken during acute and convalescent COVID-19 were collected in the United States, Italy and Spain. Sources were T cells, B-cell-depleted T cells, or PBMCs; the material itself was cDNA or gDNA.

As handled by the study authors: The authors estimated nucleated cell counts from reference gene primer amplification. Clones were read by immunoSEQ multiplex PCR, and TCRdb kept only the in-frame ones, dropping some. The V and J calls and clone size come from that table; D and trimming were worked out from the DNA. Of under 150,000 clones detected, approximately 79% appear once; the ten largest clones hold around 4%. The sample was peripheral blood. The chain links TRBV18 to TRBJ1-5, with unresolved D. This receptor was obtained from a man in his 60s with acute or convalescent COVID-19. Here the CDR3 reads CASSRADGNQPQHF. The CDR3 bases are TGTGCCAGCTCACGGGCCGACGGCAATCAGCCCCAGCATTTT.